This T cell receptor beta chain was found in a study of siplizumab effects on memory and regulatory T cells. Study-wide results and limits: A minor share of alloreactive clones matched unstimulated subsets. Siplizumab conditions gave an average of about 70% Treg-derived mappable alloreactive CD4+ clones, versus about 26% for controls. No assignable naive or memory phenotype existed for roughly 75-97% of proliferating CD4+ or CD8+ clones.

Per-sample assaying covered 85,000 to 100,000 TCR templates. Data came from immunoSEQ multiplex PCR; TCRdb stores just in-frame clones and leaves some out. Of over 85,000 clones listed, roughly nine tenths are singletons. The V end was cut by 0 bases, the J end by 6 bases, with 21 bases between. The CDR3 length is 18 residues. Germline V gene sequence: CDR1 SGDLS, CDR2 YYNGEE. A word on this clone: Its cognate antigen is unknown.

The rearrangement joins TRBV9 to TRBJ2-2; D possibly corresponds to TRBD2 (6 bases). The receptor comes from a human donor in good health. Input material: CD4+ T cells sorted from blood. Written as DNA, the CDR3 is TGTGCCAGCAGCGTAGTTAGCGGAGGGCCCCTGGGGCCCGGGGAGCTGTTTTTT. Translation gives CASSVVSGGPLGPGELFF.